The present T cell receptor (beta chain) was sequenced within a study of blood T cell repertoires in COVID-19. Study context: Sites in the United States, Italy and Spain provided acute and convalescent COVID-19 samples. The analysed material was cDNA or gDNA that came from T cells, B-cell-depleted T cells, or PBMCs.

The CDR3 is 17 amino acids. The ends lost 3 bases at V and 0 bases at J; junction bases unmatched: 7. CDR1 SGHRS and CDR2 YFSETQ come from the germline V gene. The authors' processing: The assay estimated nucleated cells by amplifying reference gene primers. The method was immunoSEQ multiplex PCR; TCRdb's version includes in-frame clones alone and lacks a portion of them. The DNA gave D and trimming, while V, J and clone size come from that table. Of approximately 150,000 clones listed, 81% were seen once; the top ten hold 9.5% to 12%. This clone was detected a few times. Sequenced sample: peripheral blood. The sequence was obtained from a man aged 55 to 70 with active or convalescent COVID-19. V is TRBV5-1 and J is TRBJ2-5; 11 bases fit TRBD2. CDR3: CASSSLGTSGYQETQYF. The DNA for the CDR3 is TGCGCCAGCAGCTCGCTCGGGACTAGCGGCTACCAAGAGACCCAGTACTTC. The full variable domain, its missing parts supplied by reference TRBV5-1 and TRBJ2-5, is KAGVTQTPRYLIKTRGQQVTLSCSPISGHRSVSWYQQTPGQGLQFLFEYFSETQRNKGNFPGRFSGRQFSNSRSEMNVSTLELGDSALYLCASSSLGTSGYQETQYFGPGTRLLVL.